This TCR beta chain was sequenced in a study of OX40 agonist ivuxolimab in advanced cancers. CDR1 LGHNA and CDR2 YNFKEQ come from the germline V gene. This CDR3 spans 14 amino acids. V was cut by 2 bases and J by 3 bases, with 8 bases left in between. Profiled with immunoSEQ multiplex PCR; TCRdb holds only in-frame clones, not every one. The top ten hold less than 0.75% of the sample, which has tens of thousands of clones, about 85% seen once. The sample was CD4+ or CD8+ T cells sorted from blood, taken in a trial of the OX40 agonist ivuxolimab. The receptor was isolated from an adult with an advanced solid tumor such as melanoma, head and neck, liver or kidney cancer. The chain carries TRBV4-2 and TRBJ2-1; D perhaps matches TRBD1 (6 bases). This CDR3 is CASSQQGGYNEQFF. The CDR3 bases are TGTGCCAGCAGCCAACAAGGGGGCTACAATGAGCAGTTCTTC.